The 32 T cell receptor beta chains reported below all come from one sample, sequenced in a study of blood T cells in healthy people across ages. PCR was performed a second time for about 7 to 12 cycles using a sample-barcoded 5' primer and a J-beta primer mix. TCRdb ran MiXCR on the 5' RACE reads and lists one entry per CDR3 protein. The table records hundreds of thousands of distinct CDR3 sequences, around two thirds of them present only once. Sequencing was carried out using blood. The receptors were sampled from a man between 25 and 39 years old in good health.

The V gene is TRBV5-1, the J gene TRBJ1-2; perhaps TRBD1 as D (5 bases). The V end lost 0 bases, the J end lost 0 bases, and 9 bases lay between the germline ends. The CDR3 is 15 amino acids. The germline CDR1 and CDR2 sequences are SGHRS and YFSETQ. Here the CDR3 DNA reads TGCGCCAGCAGCTTGGGAGCAGGGTCTAACTATGGCTACACCTTC. Translation: CASSLGAGSNYGYTF.

This clonotype was observed a few times. This chain connects TRBV6-4 to TRBJ2-5; 7 bases match TRBD2. This CDR3 has 15 amino acids. Trimming at V came to 3 bases and at J to 5 bases, leaving 9 bases not matched to a gene. Looked up from germline, CDR1 is MRHNA and CDR2 is SNTAGT. CDR3 protein: CASSERGGPRETQYF. As DNA, the CDR3 is TGTGCCAGCAGTGAGCGGGGAGGGCCCAGGGAGACCCAGTACTTC.

The rearrangement uses TRBV29-1 and TRBJ2-7; the match to TRBD2 covers 7 bases. The CDR3 is 13 amino acids. Germline lookup yields CDR1 SQVTM and CDR2 ANQGSEA. After removal of 5 bases from V and 2 bases from J, the junction contained 6 bases not matched to a gene. CDR3 loop: CSVLRGSPYEQYF. CDR3 bases: TGCAGCGTTCTGCGGGGGAGCCCCTACGAGCAGTACTTC.

The V call is TRBV10-3, the J call TRBJ2-7; 7 bases agree with TRBD1. This CDR3 has 15 residues. Germline loops: CDR1 ENHRY, CDR2 SYGVKD. The ends lost 1 base at V and 0 bases at J; junction bases unmatched: 3. This CDR3 reads CAISEWAGGSYEQYF. The CDR3 DNA follows: TGTGCCATCAGTGAGTGGGCAGGGGGCTCCTACGAGCAGTACTTC.

The chain is built from TRBV2 and TRBJ1-1; D remains unclear. Germline V gene lookup returns CDR1 SNHLY and CDR2 FYNNEI. Trimming removed 2 bases at V and 6 bases at J, with 10 bases between. This CDR3 has 13 amino acids. In nucleotides, the CDR3 is TGTGCCAGCAGTGAAAGGGTGACATCTGAAGCTTTCTTT. It yields the protein CASSERVTSEAFF.

V usage is TRBV6-2 or TRBV6-3 and J usage is TRBJ1-2; D call uncertain. Trimming pared 4 bases from V and 8 bases from J, leaving 14 bases between. Germline V gene data show CDR1 as MNHEY and CDR2 as SVGEGT. The CDR3 is 13 residues long. The CDR3 DNA sequence: TGTGCCAGCAGTTGGGGTCGGACGTACGGCTACACCTTC. It codes for CASSWGRTYGYTF.

The rearrangement uses TRBV4-2 and TRBJ2-7; TRBD2 matches at 8 bases. The V segment lost 0 bases and the J segment 0 bases; nucleotides outside the gene matches: 10. Germline CDR1 reads LGHNA; CDR2 reads YNFKEQ. This CDR3 has 18 residues. Here the CDR3 reads CASSQEWAGAGGSYEQYF. The CDR3 DNA reads as TGTGCCAGCAGCCAAGAATGGGCAGGGGCGGGGGGCTCCTACGAGCAGTACTTC.

This chain links TRBV4-3 with TRBJ2-1; the D is unclear. Germline V gives CDR1 LGHNA, CDR2 YSLEER. The CDR3 consists of 16 residues. V was clipped by 0 bases and J by 10 bases, with 19 bases between them. Here the CDR3 reads CASSQDKSLVSREQFF. The CDR3 DNA sequence: TGCGCCAGCAGCCAAGATAAGAGTCTGGTTTCTAGGGAGCAGTTCTTC.

The CDR3 reads CASTWLGGSRNTQYF. In DNA, the CDR3 is TGTGCCAGCACCTGGCTGGGGGGCTCCCGGAATACGCAGTATTTT. V is TRBV28 and J is TRBJ2-3; D might be TRBD1 or TRBD2, each matching 6 bases. V lost 7 bases and J 7 bases, leaving 21 bases between the germline ends. Germline lookup yields CDR1 MDHEN and CDR2 SYDVKM. The CDR3 covers 15 residues.

This clonotype was seen just once. The chain is built from TRBV10-3 and TRBJ1-5, with a weak D call TRBD1 (5 bases). This CDR3 has 14 residues. The V and J ends lost 4 bases and 1 base respectively, with 8 bases between them. The germline V gene has CDR1 ENHRY and CDR2 SYGVKD. CDR3 protein: CAISGGESNQPQHF. The CDR3 DNA follows: TGTGCCATCAGTGGAGGGGAGAGCAATCAGCCCCAGCATTTT.

V and J are TRBV15 and TRBJ2-3; possibly TRBD2 for D (5 bases). The ends were cut back, 6 bases at V and 6 bases at J, with 10 bases in the middle. Looked up from germline, CDR1 is LNHNV and CDR2 is YYDKDF (reference sequence). This CDR3 is 12 amino acids long. The CDR3: CATRRDVDTQYF. The CDR3 bases are TGTGCCACCAGGAGGGATGTCGATACGCAGTATTTT.

The chain joins TRBV20-1 to TRBJ1-5; no reliable D call. CDR3 length equals 14 residues. V was clipped by 0 bases and J by 6 bases, with 12 bases between them. The germline CDR1 and CDR2 sequences are DFQATT and SNEGSKA (reference sequence). The CDR3 here is CSARDHWGSQPQHF. The CDR3 region has the DNA TGCAGTGCTAGAGATCACTGGGGAAGTCAGCCCCAGCATTTT.

The chain recombines TRBV5-1 with TRBJ2-1; TRBD1 or TRBD2 may be the D gene (5 bases each). Per the germline V gene, CDR1 is SGHRS and CDR2 is YFSETQ. This CDR3 has 14 amino acids. Trimming shortened V by 0 bases and J by 7 bases, and 11 bases separated the two germline ends. CDR3 residues: CASSLGDPGNEQFF. The CDR3 coding sequence is TGCGCCAGCAGCTTGGGGGACCCCGGGAATGAGCAGTTCTTC.

The chain carries TRBV27 and TRBJ2-7; tentative D call: TRBD1 (5 bases). Germline CDR1 and CDR2: MNHEY and SMNVEV (reference sequence). The CDR3 length is 15 residues. Trimming removed 6 bases at V and 3 bases at J, with 18 bases between. The DNA of the CDR3 is TGTGCCAGCAGATCAGGGTTAGGTACGGGCTACGAGCAGTACTTC. Its protein is CASRSGLGTGYEQYF.

V is TRBV5-1 and J is TRBJ1-2; 7 bases map to TRBD1. Germline loops: CDR1 SGHRS, CDR2 YFSETQ. There are 14 residues in the CDR3. Losses at the gene ends were 5 bases for V and 4 bases for J; bases not matched to a gene: 8. CDR3 amino acids: CASSYRQGRYGYTF. The CDR3 nucleotides read TGCGCCAGCAGTTATAGACAGGGTCGCTATGGCTACACCTTC.

The chain has TRBV7-2 and TRBJ2-6; D perhaps matches TRBD2 (5 bases). In germline, CDR1 is SGHTA, CDR2 FQGNSA. Trimming left V 5 bases short and J 2 bases short, with 13 bases between. The CDR3 is 16 residues long. The CDR3: CASSVVRGTGANVLTF. CDR3 nucleotide sequence: TGTGCCAGCAGCGTAGTTCGGGGAACTGGGGCCAACGTCCTGACTTTC.

V is TRBV6-5 and J is TRBJ1-5; perhaps TRBD1 as D (5 bases). V dropped 5 bases and J dropped 3 bases, with 8 bases sitting between them. In germline, CDR1 is MNHEY, CDR2 SVGAGI. The CDR3 extends over 13 amino acids. This chain's CDR3 is CASSDSVNQPQHF. Written as DNA, the CDR3 is TGTGCCAGCAGTGACAGTGTCAATCAGCCCCAGCATTTT.

The J gene is TRBJ1-2, the V gene TRBV14; D is unclear. Germline lookup yields CDR1 SGHDN and CDR2 FVKESK. Trimming took 1 base from V and 5 from J, leaving 8 bases between them. This CDR3 contains 13 residues. This CDR3 reads CASSQVTGYGYTF. The CDR3 DNA follows: TGTGCCAGCAGCCAAGTAACGGGATATGGCTACACCTTC.

J is TRBJ2-7 and V is TRBV20-1, with 9 bases aligning to TRBD2. V lost 2 bases, J lost 7 bases, and 18 bases stayed unmatched. This CDR3 has 17 amino acids. Germline V gene sequence: CDR1 DFQATT, CDR2 SNEGSKA (reference sequence). The CDR3 nucleotides read TGCAGTGCTAGAATAGGGGGGGGACTAGCACTCTTTGGAGAGCAGTACTTC. Translating it yields CSARIGGGLALFGEQYF.

V gene TRBV4-2 combines with J gene TRBJ1-2, with TRBD1 as a possible D gene (5 bases). Trimming took off 1 base at V and 6 bases at J, with 12 bases between the two ends. The CDR3 covers 14 residues. Germline CDR1 reads LGHNA; CDR2 reads YNFKEQ. The CDR3 loop is CASSQAGGGHGYTF. The CDR3 region has the DNA TGTGCCAGCAGCCAAGCCGGGGGAGGGCATGGCTACACCTTC.

The rearrangement uses TRBV18 and TRBJ1-2, with D unclear. Germline values: CDR1 KGHSH, CDR2 LQKENI. The CDR3 is 14 residues long. The V gene lost 2 bases and the J gene lost 8 bases, with 15 bases spanning the gap. CDR3 loop: CASSPARLEGGYTF. The CDR3 bases are TGTGCCAGCTCACCAGCCCGGTTAGAGGGAGGCTACACCTTC.

This chain uses TRBV11-2 with TRBJ2-1, with 7 nucleotides matching TRBD2. Germline V gene data show CDR1 as SGHAT and CDR2 as FQNNGV. The ends lost 0 bases at V and 4 bases at J; junction bases unmatched: 9. The CDR3 is 17 residues long. CDR3 region: CASSLEGLGTTYNEQFF. As DNA, the CDR3 is TGTGCCAGCAGCTTAGAAGGTTTGGGGACTACTTACAATGAGCAGTTCTTC.

The chain employs TRBV7-3 and TRBJ2-3; maybe TRBD2 (6 bases). Germline V lookup: CDR1 SGHTA, CDR2 FQGTGA. Trimming took off 5 bases at V and 4 bases at J, with 19 bases between the two ends. The CDR3 has 16 amino acids. In nucleotides, the CDR3 is TGTGCCAGCAGCCCCTGGGGCCTAGCGAACGCAGATACGCAGTATTTT. Protein product: CASSPWGLANADTQYF.

This chain joins TRBV12-3 or TRBV12-4 and TRBJ1-5; weak D call: TRBD1 (5 bases). The V and J ends lost 6 bases and 3 bases respectively, with 15 bases between them. The CDR3 is made up of 15 amino acids. The CDR3 coding sequence is TGTGCCAGCAGCCCGCTGCAGGGTAACAATCAGCCCCAGCATTTT. Its translation: CASSPLQGNNQPQHF.

For the CDR3, the DNA is TGTGCCAGTGAGCTTTTGACAGAGAGAACACCCCTCCACTTT. Protein sequence: CASELLTERTPLHF. The chain couples TRBV7-9 to TRBJ1-6; possible D gene TRBD1, 5 bases. The CDR3 totals 14 residues. Trimming cost V 9 bases and J 11 bases, with 20 bases left between them. CDR1 is SEHNR and CDR2 is FQNEAQ in the germline V gene (reference sequence).

The chain employs TRBV10-3 and TRBJ2-3; TRBD1 aligns across 10 bases. Germline assignment: CDR1 ENHRY and CDR2 SYGVKD. The V gene end was trimmed by 1 base and the J gene end by 1 base; junction bases not matched to a gene: 2. This CDR3 comprises 16 residues. This CDR3 reads CAISEYGTGGTDTQYF. The CDR3, as DNA: TGTGCCATCAGTGAGTACGGGACAGGGGGCACAGATACGCAGTATTTT.

This chain joins TRBV6-2 or TRBV6-3 and TRBJ2-1; D gene ambiguous. The CDR3 has 10 amino acids. The germline V and J ends were trimmed by 7 bases and 12 bases, with 10 bases remaining between them. In germline, CDR1 is MNHEY, CDR2 SVGEGT. The CDR3 nucleotides read TGTGCCAGCAATCGGGCGGCGCAGTTCTTC. It yields the protein CASNRAAQFF.

The CDR3 coding sequence is TGTGCCAGCAGGCAAACGGACAGGGCCTTTTCCTACAATGAGCAGTTCTTC. Translated: CASRQTDRAFSYNEQFF. This chain links TRBV7-2 with TRBJ2-1; 8 bases line up with TRBD1. CDR3 length: 17 amino acids. Trimming cost V 6 bases and J 1 base; bases outside gene matches: 11. Germline-derived CDR1 and CDR2 are SGHTA and FQGNSA.

The genes are TRBV20-1 and TRBJ2-1, with 8 positions matching TRBD2. The CDR3 covers 15 residues. The V segment lost 0 bases and the J segment 4 bases; nucleotides outside the gene matches: 5. The germline V gene has CDR1 DFQATT and CDR2 SNEGSKA (reference sequence). The CDR3 here is CSARDPAGAYNEQFF. Here the CDR3 DNA reads TGCAGTGCTAGAGATCCAGCGGGGGCATACAATGAGCAGTTCTTC.

This chain links TRBV5-1 with TRBJ2-1; 11 positions agree with TRBD2. Unmatched junction bases numbered 6, after V lost 0 bases and J lost 7 bases. The CDR3 is 16 amino acids. The germline V gene has CDR1 SGHRS and CDR2 YFSETQ. The DNA of the CDR3 is TGCGCCAGCAGCTTGGATGGCCTAGCGGGGGGAAATGAGCAGTTCTTC. As protein: CASSLDGLAGGNEQFF.

The V call is TRBV28, the J call TRBJ2-1, with 10 bases aligning to TRBD2. Germline V gives CDR1 MDHEN, CDR2 SYDVKM. The CDR3 is made up of 15 amino acids. J lost 4 bases, V lost 6 bases, and 6 bases had no gene match. The CDR3 DNA is TGTGCCAGCAGAGAACTAGCGGGGTTGTACAATGAGCAGTTCTTC. Translated, it gives CASRELAGLYNEQFF.

This clonotype showed up just a few times. The rearrangement links TRBV7-2 to TRBJ2-7; D unclear. Trimming stripped 0 bases from V and 7 bases from J, with 10 bases between. Germline V gene data show CDR1 as SGHTA and CDR2 as FQGNSA. The CDR3 spans 13 residues. The CDR3 DNA sequence: TGTGCCAGCAGCTTAGCGAAGCAGGTTGAGCAGTACTTC. Translated: CASSLAKQVEQYF.